This entry concerns a single TCR beta chain. The data are from a study of blood T cell repertoires in COVID-19. Study context: Some COVID-19 samples were acute and others convalescent; all came from the United States, Italy and Spain. Sources were T cells, B-cell-depleted T cells, or PBMCs; the material itself was cDNA or gDNA.

The CDR3 is made up of 15 amino acids. V lost 5 bases, J lost 1 base, and 4 bases stayed unmatched. Germline assignment: CDR1 MNHNY and CDR2 SVGAGI (reference sequence). In the authors' workflow: It was from reference gene primer amplification that nucleated cell counts were estimated. Clones were sequenced by immunoSEQ multiplex PCR, and TCRdb holds only the in-frame ones, with some missing. D and trimming were read from the DNA, whereas the V and J calls and clone size are those reported in that table. Found here are about 140,000 clones, approximately 86% of them singletons; the top ten hold approximately 8%.

The origin of this receptor is a woman aged 55 to 70 with acute or convalescent COVID-19. The genes are TRBV6-6 and TRBJ1-4; 7 bases line up with TRBD1. Source material: peripheral blood. CDR3 DNA: TGTGCCAGCAGTAGACAGGGCGGAACTAATGAAAAACTGTTTTTT. Protein: CASSRQGGTNEKLFF.